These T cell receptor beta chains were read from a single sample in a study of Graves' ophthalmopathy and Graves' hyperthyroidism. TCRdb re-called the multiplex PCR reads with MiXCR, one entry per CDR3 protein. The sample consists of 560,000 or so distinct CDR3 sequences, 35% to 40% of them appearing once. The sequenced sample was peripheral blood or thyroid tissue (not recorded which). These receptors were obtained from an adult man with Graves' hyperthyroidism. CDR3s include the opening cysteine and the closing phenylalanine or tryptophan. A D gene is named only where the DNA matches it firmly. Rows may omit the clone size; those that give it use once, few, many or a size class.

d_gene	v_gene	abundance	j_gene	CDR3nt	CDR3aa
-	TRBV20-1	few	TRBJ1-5	TGCAGTGCAATCGGCAGACAAAGTAGCAATCAGCCCCAGCATTTT	CSAIGRQSSNQPQHF
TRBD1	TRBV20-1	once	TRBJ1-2	TGCAGTGCTCCCGCGGGACAGGGGGCCTTTGGCTACACCTTC	CSAPAGQGAFGYTF
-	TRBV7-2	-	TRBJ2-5	TGTGCCAGCAGCATACAAGCGGGCCAAGAGACCCAGTACTTC	CASSIQAGQETQYF
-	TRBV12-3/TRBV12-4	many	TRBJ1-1	TGTGCCAGCACTCAGGACTGGACTGCCATGAACACTGAAGCTTTCTTT	CASTQDWTAMNTEAFF
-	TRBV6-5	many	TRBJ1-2	TGTGCCAGCAGTTACTCCGCGGGTAGCAACTATGGCTACACCTTC	CASSYSAGSNYGYTF
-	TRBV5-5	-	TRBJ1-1	TGTGCCAGCAGCTTGGCGCGAGGTGTTCCTGGGCGGGGGGAAGAGAACACTGAAGCTTTCTTT	CASSLARGVPGRGEENTEAFF
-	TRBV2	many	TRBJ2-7	TGTGCCAGCAGTGCTGGCAGTCGCTCCTACGAGCAGTACTTC	CASSAGSRSYEQYF
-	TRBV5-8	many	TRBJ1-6	TGTGCCAGCCACGACAGCTCCTATAATTCACCCCTCCACTTT	CASHDSSYNSPLHF
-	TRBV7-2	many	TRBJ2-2	TGTGCCAGCAGCTTAGCGGGGGGGCCCGGGGAGCTGTTTTTT	CASSLAGGPGELFF
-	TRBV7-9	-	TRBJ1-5	TGTGCCAGGAGCCCCGGAGTCAATCAGCCCCAGCATTTT	CARSPGVNQPQHF
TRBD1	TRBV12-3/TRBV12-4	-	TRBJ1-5	TGTGCCAGCAGTGGGACAGGGGGCAGCAATCAGCCCCAGCATTTT	CASSGTGGSNQPQHF
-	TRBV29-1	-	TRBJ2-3	TGCAGCGTTTCCTCCTATTCGGCAGATACGCAGTATTTT	CSVSSYSADTQYF
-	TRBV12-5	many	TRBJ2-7	TGTGCTAGTGGTTTGCCCGGGACCCCTCGGGAGCAGTACTTC	CASGLPGTPREQYF
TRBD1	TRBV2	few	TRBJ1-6	TGTGCCACCAGGGGACAGGGGTTAAATTCACCCCTCCACTTT	CATRGQGLNSPLHF
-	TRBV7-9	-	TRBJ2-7	TGTGCCAGCAGCCCATACGGGGGAAACTCTCTCTACGAGCAGTACTTC	CASSPYGGNSLYEQYF
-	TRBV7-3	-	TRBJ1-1	TGTGCCAGCAGCTTTGATGGGACGAACACTGAAGCTTTCTTT	CASSFDGTNTEAFF
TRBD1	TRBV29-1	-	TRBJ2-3	TGCAGCGTTGCCGACAGGGCCGGTGGCACAGATACGCAGTATTTT	CSVADRAGGTDTQYF
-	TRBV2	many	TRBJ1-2	TGTGCCAGCAGTGAACCATTGAGGTTCTTTGGTAACATGCACTATGGCTACACCTTC	CASSEPLRFFGNMHYGYTF